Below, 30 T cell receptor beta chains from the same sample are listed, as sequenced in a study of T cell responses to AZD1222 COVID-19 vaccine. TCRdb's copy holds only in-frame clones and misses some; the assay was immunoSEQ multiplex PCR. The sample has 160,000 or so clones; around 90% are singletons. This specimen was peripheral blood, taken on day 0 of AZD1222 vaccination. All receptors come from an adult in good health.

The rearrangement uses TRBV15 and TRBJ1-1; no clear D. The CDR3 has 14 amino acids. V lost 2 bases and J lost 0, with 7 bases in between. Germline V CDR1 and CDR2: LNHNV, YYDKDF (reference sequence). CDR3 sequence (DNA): TGTGCCACCAGCAGAAGCCTGGTGAACACTGAAGCTTTCTTT. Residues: CATSRSLVNTEAFF.

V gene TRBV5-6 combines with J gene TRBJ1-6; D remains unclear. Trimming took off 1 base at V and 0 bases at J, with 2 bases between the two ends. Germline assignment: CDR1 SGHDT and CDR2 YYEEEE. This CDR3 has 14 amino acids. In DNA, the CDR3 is TGTGCCAGCAGCTTGCGCTCCTATAATTCACCCCTCCACTTT. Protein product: CASSLRSYNSPLHF.

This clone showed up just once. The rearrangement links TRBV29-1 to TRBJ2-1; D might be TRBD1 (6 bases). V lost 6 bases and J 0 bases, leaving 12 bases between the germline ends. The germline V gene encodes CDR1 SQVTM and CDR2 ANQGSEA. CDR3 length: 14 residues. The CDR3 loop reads CSVAGQSSYNEQFF. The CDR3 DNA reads TGCAGCGTCGCTGGACAGAGCTCCTACAATGAGCAGTTCTTC.

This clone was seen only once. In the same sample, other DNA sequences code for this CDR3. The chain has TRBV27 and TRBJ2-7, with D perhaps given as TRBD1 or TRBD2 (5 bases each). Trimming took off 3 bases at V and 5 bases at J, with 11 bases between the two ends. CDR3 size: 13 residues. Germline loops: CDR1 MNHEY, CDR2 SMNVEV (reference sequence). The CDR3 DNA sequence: TGTGCCAGCAGTTTTCGGGAAGGGGACGAGCAGTACTTC. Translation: CASSFREGDEQYF.

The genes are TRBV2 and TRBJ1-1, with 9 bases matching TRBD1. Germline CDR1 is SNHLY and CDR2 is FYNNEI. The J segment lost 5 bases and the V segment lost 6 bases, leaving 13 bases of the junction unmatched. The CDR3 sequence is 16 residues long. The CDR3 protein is CASRVTTGGAGTEAFF. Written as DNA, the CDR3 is TGTGCCAGCAGAGTCACTACAGGGGGCGCTGGGACTGAAGCTTTCTTT.

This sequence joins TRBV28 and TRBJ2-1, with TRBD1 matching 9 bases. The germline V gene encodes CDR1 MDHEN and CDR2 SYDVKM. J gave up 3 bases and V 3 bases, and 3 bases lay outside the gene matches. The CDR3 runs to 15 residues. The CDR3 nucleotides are TGTGCCAGCAGTTTCGGACAGGGGAACTACAATGAGCAGTTCTTC. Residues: CASSFGQGNYNEQFF.

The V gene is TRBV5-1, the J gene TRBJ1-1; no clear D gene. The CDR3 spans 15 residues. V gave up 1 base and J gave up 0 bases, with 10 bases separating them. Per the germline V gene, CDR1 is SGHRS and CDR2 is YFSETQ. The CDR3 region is CASSLQSALNTEAFF. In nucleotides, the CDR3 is TGCGCCAGCAGCTTGCAGTCCGCTTTGAACACTGAAGCTTTCTTT. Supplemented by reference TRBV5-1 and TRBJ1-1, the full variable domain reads KAGVTQTPRYLIKTRGQQVTLSCSPISGHRSVSWYQQTPGQGLQFLFEYFSETQRNKGNFPGRFSGRQFSNSRSEMNVSTLELGDSALYLCASSLQSALNTEAFFGQGTRLTVV.

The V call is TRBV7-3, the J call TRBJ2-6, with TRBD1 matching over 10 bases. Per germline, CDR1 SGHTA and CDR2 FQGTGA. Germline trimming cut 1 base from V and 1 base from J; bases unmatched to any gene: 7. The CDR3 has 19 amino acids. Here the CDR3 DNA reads TGTGCCAGCAGCTTAATGGCTCCGGGACAGGGGTCTGGGGCCAACGTCCTGACTTTC. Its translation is CASSLMAPGQGSGANVLTF.

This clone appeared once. The CDR3, as DNA: TGCGCCAGCAGGGAGGGGGGCCAGGGCAATCAGCCCCAGCATTTT. Translation gives CASREGGQGNQPQHF. This chain links TRBV5-1 with TRBJ1-5, with a weak D call TRBD1 (6 bases). CDR3 length equals 15 residues. Germline CDR1 is SGHRS and CDR2 is YFSETQ. The V gene lost 5 bases and the J gene lost 2 bases, with 14 bases spanning the gap.

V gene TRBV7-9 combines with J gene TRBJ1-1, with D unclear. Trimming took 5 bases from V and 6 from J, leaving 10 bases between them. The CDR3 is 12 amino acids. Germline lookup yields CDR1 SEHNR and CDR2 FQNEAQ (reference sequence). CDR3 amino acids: CASSHLDSEAFF. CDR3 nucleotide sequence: TGTGCCAGCAGCCACTTGGACTCTGAAGCTTTCTTT. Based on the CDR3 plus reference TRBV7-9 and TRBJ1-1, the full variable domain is DTGVSQNPRHKITKRGQNVTFRCDPISEHNRLYWYRQTLGQGPEFLTYFQNEAQLEKSRLLSDRFSAERPKGSFSTLEIQRTEQGDSAMYLCASSHLDSEAFFGQGTRLTVV.

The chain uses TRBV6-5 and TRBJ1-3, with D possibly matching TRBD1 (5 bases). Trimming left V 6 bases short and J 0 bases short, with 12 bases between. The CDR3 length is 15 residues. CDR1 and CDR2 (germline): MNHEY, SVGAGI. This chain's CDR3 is CASSADSYSGNTIYF. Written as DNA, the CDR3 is TGTGCCAGCAGCGCCGACAGTTACTCTGGAAACACCATATATTTT.

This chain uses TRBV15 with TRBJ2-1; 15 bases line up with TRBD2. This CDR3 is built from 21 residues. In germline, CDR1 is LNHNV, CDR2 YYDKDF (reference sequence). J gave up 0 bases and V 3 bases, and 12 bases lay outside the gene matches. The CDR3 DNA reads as TGTGCCACCAGCAGCCCGCTGGGACTAGCGGGAGGTCGGAACTCCTACAATGAGCAGTTCTTC. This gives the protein CATSSPLGLAGGRNSYNEQFF.

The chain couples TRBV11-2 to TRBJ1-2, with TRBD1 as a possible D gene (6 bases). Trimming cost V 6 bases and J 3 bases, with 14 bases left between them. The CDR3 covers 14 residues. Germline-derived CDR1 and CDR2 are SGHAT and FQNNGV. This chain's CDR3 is CASRPAGADYGYTF. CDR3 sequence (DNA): TGTGCCAGCAGACCAGCAGGGGCGGACTATGGCTACACCTTC.

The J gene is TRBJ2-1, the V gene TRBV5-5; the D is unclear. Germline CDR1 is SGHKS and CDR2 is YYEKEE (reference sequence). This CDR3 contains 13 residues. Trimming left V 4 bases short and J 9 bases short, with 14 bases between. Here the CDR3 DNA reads TGTGCCAGCAGCAACTTTGGGGAAGGTGAGCAGTTCTTC. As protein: CASSNFGEGEQFF.

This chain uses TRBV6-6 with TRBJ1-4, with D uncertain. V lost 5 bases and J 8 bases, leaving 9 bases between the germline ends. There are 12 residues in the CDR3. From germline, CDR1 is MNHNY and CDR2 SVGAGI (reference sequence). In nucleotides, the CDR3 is TGTGCCAGCAGTGCAGATCGAGAAAAACTGTTTTTT. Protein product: CASSADREKLFF.

CDR3 sequence: CARQDANTEAFF. The CDR3 region has the DNA TGTGCCAGACAGGATGCTAACACTGAAGCTTTCTTT. The chain is built from TRBV3-1 (or the pseudogene TRBV3-2) and TRBJ1-1; TRBD1 is a possible D gene (5 bases). Trimming stripped 9 bases from V and 2 bases from J, with 10 bases between. Germline-derived CDR1 and CDR2 are LGHDT and YNNKEL (reference sequence). The CDR3 is 12 amino acids.

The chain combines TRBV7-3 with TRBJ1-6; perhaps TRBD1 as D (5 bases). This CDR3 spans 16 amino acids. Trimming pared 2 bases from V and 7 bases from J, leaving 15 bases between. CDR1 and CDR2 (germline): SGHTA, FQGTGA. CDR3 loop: CASSLFMGRRNSPLHF. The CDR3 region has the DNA TGTGCCAGCAGCTTATTTATGGGACGGAGGAATTCACCCCTCCACTTT.

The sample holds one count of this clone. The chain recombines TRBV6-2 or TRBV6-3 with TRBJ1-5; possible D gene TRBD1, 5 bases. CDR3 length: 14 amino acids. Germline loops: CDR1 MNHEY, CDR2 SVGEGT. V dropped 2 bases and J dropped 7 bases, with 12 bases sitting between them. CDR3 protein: CASSYGGRVQPQHF. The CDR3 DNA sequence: TGTGCCAGCAGTTACGGCGGCAGGGTACAGCCCCAGCATTTT.

CDR3 sequence reads: CASQDSKYSNQPQHF. CDR3 DNA: TGTGCCAGCCAGGACAGTAAATATAGCAATCAGCCCCAGCATTTT. The chain has TRBV19 and TRBJ1-5, with D possibly being TRBD1 (6 bases). CDR1 LNHDA and CDR2 SQIVND come from the germline V gene (reference sequence). The CDR3 length is 15 residues. The V gene lost 9 bases and the J gene lost 0 bases, with 15 bases spanning the gap.

The CDR3 DNA is TGTGCCAGCACCATGACAGGGTCTTATGGCTACACCTTC. It is translated as CASTMTGSYGYTF. This chain links TRBV11-2 with TRBJ1-2; TRBD1 aligns across 7 bases. Germline V lookup: CDR1 SGHAT, CDR2 FQNNGV. The length of the CDR3 is 13 residues. V was pared by 7 bases and J by 5 bases, with 7 bases of the junction left unmatched.

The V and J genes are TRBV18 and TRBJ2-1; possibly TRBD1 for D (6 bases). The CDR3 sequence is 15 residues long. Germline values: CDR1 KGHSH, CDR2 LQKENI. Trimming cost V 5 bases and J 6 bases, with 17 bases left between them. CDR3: CASSARDTRVNEQFF. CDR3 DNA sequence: TGTGCCAGCTCAGCACGGGACACAAGAGTCAATGAGCAGTTCTTC.

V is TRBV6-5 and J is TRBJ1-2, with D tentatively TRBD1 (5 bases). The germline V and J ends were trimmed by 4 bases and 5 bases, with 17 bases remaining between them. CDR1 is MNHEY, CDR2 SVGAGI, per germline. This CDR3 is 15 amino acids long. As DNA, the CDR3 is TGTGCCAGCAGTTCGACATGGGGGGAGGGTTATGGCTACACCTTC. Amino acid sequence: CASSSTWGEGYGYTF.

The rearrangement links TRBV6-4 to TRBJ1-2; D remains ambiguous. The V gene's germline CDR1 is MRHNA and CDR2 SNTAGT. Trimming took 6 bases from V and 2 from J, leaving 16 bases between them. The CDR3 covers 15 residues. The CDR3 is CASSQTRGTNYGYTF. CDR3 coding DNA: TGTGCCAGCAGCCAAACACGGGGTACCAACTATGGCTACACCTTC.

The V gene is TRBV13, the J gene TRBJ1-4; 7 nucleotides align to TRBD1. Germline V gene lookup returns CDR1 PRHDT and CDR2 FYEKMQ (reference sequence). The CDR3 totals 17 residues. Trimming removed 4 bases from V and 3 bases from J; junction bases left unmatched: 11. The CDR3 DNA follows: TGTGCCAGCAGCTCCTCTACAGGGGAGGGGGCTAATGAAAAACTGTTTTTT. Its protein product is CASSSSTGEGANEKLFF.

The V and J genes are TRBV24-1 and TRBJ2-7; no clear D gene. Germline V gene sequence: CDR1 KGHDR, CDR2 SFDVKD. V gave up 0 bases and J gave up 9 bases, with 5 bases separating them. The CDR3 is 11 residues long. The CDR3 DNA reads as TGTGCCACCAGTGATTTGGGGTGGCAGTACGTC. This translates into CATSDLGWQYV.

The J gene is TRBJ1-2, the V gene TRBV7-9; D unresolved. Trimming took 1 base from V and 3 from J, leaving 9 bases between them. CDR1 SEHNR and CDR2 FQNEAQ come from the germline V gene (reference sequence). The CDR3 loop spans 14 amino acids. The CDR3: CASSLDGSYYGYTF. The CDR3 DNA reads TGTGCCAGCAGCTTAGACGGCAGTTACTATGGCTACACCTTC.

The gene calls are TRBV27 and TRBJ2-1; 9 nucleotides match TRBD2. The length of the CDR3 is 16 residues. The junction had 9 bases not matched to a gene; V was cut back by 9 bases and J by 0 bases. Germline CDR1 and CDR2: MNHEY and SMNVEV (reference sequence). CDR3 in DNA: TGTGCCAGTCGAGGGACTAGCCTTGGCTCCTACAATGAGCAGTTCTTC. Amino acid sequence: CASRGTSLGSYNEQFF.

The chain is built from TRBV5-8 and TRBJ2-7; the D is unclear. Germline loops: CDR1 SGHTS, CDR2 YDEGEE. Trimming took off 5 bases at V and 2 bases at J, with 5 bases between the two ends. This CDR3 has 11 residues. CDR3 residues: CASSRTYEQYV. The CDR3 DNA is TGTGCCAGCAGTCGGACCTACGAGCAGTACGTC.

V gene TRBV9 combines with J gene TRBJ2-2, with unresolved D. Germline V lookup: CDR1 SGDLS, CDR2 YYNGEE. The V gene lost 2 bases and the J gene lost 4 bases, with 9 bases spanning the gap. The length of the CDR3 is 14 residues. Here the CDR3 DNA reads TGTGCCAGCAGCGTCGGTACGGCCACCGGGGAGCTGTTTTTT. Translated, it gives CASSVGTATGELFF. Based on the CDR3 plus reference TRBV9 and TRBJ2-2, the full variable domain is DSGVTQTPKHLITATGQRVTLRCSPRSGDLSVYWYQQSLDQGLQFLIQYYNGEERAKGNILERFSAQQFPDLHSELNLSSLELGDSALYFCASSVGTATGELFFGEGSRLTVL.

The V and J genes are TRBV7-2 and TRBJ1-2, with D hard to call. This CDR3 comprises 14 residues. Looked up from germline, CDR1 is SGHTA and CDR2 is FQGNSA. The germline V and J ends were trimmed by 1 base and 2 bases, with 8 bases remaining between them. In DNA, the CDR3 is TGTGCCAGCAGCTTAGTCCCCTTGAACTATGGCTACACCTTC. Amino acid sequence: CASSLVPLNYGYTF.